Listed here are 31 T cell receptor beta chains from one sample, sequenced in a study of PD-1 blockade in classical Hodgkin lymphoma. Profiled with immunoSEQ multiplex PCR; TCRdb holds only in-frame clones, not every one. The top ten hold 12% of the sample, which has approximately 60,000 clones, around 88% seen once. Brentuximab vedotin exposure varied among the patients, all of whom had relapsed after autologous stem cell transplantation. Sample: peripheral blood mononuclear cells (PBMCs), taken at baseline. These receptors were taken from a human donor with classical Hodgkin lymphoma.

This clone has more than one count but fewer than ten. The gene calls are TRBV2 and TRBJ1-5; 7 bases map to TRBD1. The J segment lost 2 bases and the V segment lost 8 bases, leaving 3 bases of the junction unmatched. The CDR3 length is 13 residues. Germline V gene data show CDR1 as SNHLY and CDR2 as FYNNEI. This CDR3 reads CASRDSRNQPQHF. The CDR3 region has the DNA TGTGCCAGCCGGGACAGCCGCAATCAGCCCCAGCATTTT.

CDR3 amino acids: CASSRDGTNEQYF. CDR3 coding DNA: TGTGCCAGCAGCCGAGACGGCACTAACGAGCAGTACTTC. The chain carries TRBV6-5 and TRBJ2-7; no clear D. CDR1 and CDR2 (germline): MNHEY, SVGAGI. There are 13 residues in the CDR3. The germline V and J ends were trimmed by 6 bases and 5 bases, with 14 bases remaining between them.

The chain employs TRBV6-5 and TRBJ1-1; D possibly corresponds to TRBD1 (6 bases). Trimming removed 7 bases from V and 0 bases from J, with 15 bases in between. The CDR3 runs 15 residues. Germline V gene sequence: CDR1 MNHEY, CDR2 SVGAGI. The CDR3 DNA reads TGTGCCAGCAACCACAGGGACGGAGTGAACACTGAAGCTTTCTTT. Translation: CASNHRDGVNTEAFF.

The chain couples TRBV7-9 to TRBJ2-7; possible D gene TRBD2, 5 bases. The germline V gene has CDR1 SEHNR and CDR2 FQNEAQ (reference sequence). This CDR3 is built from 13 residues. The V and J ends lost 4 bases and 4 bases respectively, with 11 bases between them. The CDR3 DNA follows: TGTGCCAGCAGCTATGGCACTAGGTACGAGCAGTACTTC. Encoded protein: CASSYGTRYEQYF.

The chain joins TRBV7-3 to TRBJ1-6; D is ambiguous. Looked up from germline, CDR1 is SGHTA and CDR2 is FQGTGA. The V end was cut by 5 bases, the J end by 0 bases, with 11 bases between. The CDR3 extends over 16 amino acids. This CDR3 is CASSRSGSSYNSPLHF. As DNA, the CDR3 is TGTGCCAGCAGCCGTAGCGGGAGCTCCTATAATTCACCCCTCCACTTT.

Comment on this clone: Different DNA sequences within this sample yield the same CDR3. V and J are TRBV25-1 and TRBJ1-1; TRBD1 might be the D (6 bases). Trimming shortened V by 3 bases and J by 1 base, and 18 bases separated the two germline ends. Germline V gene sequence: CDR1 MGHDK, CDR2 SYGVNS. This CDR3 spans 17 amino acids. As DNA, the CDR3 is TGTGCCAGCAGTGATCATACCGGGACAATTGCGAACACTGAAGCTTTCTTT. Amino acid sequence: CASSDHTGTIANTEAFF.

The rearrangement links TRBV6-5 to TRBJ2-7, with 7 nucleotides matching TRBD1. Trimming at V came to 5 bases and at J to 0 bases, leaving 4 bases not matched to a gene. The CDR3 runs to 14 residues. CDR1 is MNHEY and CDR2 is SVGAGI in the germline V gene. CDR3 sequence reads: CASSRQGHSYEQYF. CDR3 DNA sequence: TGTGCCAGCAGTCGACAGGGCCACTCCTACGAGCAGTACTTC.

The chain employs TRBV30 and TRBJ1-5; D is undetermined. The CDR3 is made up of 14 amino acids. Germline CDR1 and CDR2: GTSNPN and SVGIG (reference sequence). V was clipped by 2 bases and J by 0 bases, with 8 bases between them. This CDR3 is CAWSKTHSNQPQHF. In DNA, the CDR3 is TGTGCCTGGAGTAAGACACATAGCAATCAGCCCCAGCATTTT.

V usage is TRBV30 and J usage is TRBJ1-5; maybe TRBD1 (6 bases). Germline V CDR1 and CDR2: GTSNPN, SVGIG (reference sequence). V was cut by 3 bases and J by 0 bases, with 12 bases left in between. The CDR3 totals 15 residues. The CDR3 DNA reads as TGTGCCTGGAGCCATGGGGACACTAGCAATCAGCCCCAGCATTTT. Encoded protein: CAWSHGDTSNQPQHF. Together with reference TRBV30 and TRBJ1-5, the CDR3 gives the full variable domain: SQTIHQWPATLVQPVGSPLSLECTVEGTSNPNLYWYRQAAGRGLQLLFYSVGIGQISSEVPQNLSASRPQDRQFILSSKKLLLSDSGFYLCAWSHGDTSNQPQHFGDGTRLSIL.

The chain employs TRBV30 and TRBJ1-4; D remains ambiguous. The CDR3 totals 16 residues. CDR1 and CDR2 from the germline V gene are GTSNPN and SVGIG (reference sequence). Trimming pared 0 bases from V and 1 base from J, leaving 12 bases between. The CDR3 nucleotides are TGTGCCTGGAGTGTAAGAGGTTATAGAACTAATGAAAAACTGTTTTTT. Amino acid sequence: CAWSVRGYRTNEKLFF.

There are a few counts of this clone. The genes are TRBV5-6 and TRBJ2-7; D possibly corresponds to TRBD2 (7 bases). Germline loops: CDR1 SGHDT, CDR2 YYEEEE. V was pared by 0 bases and J by 3 bases, with 16 bases between. The CDR3 sequence is 16 residues long. The CDR3 loop is CASSLGGGGPNYEQYF. CDR3 coding DNA: TGTGCCAGCAGCTTGGGGGGAGGGGGACCCAACTACGAGCAGTACTTC.

This chain links TRBV4-3 with TRBJ1-2; 8 bases map to TRBD1. The V gene's germline CDR1 is LGHNA and CDR2 YSLEER. The CDR3 contains 15 residues. V dropped 7 bases and J dropped 2; count of bases not matched to a gene: 9. CDR3 nucleotides: TGCGCCAGCATACCAAGTCGGGACAGGAACTATGGCTACACCTTC. Translating it yields CASIPSRDRNYGYTF.

This rearrangement joins TRBV27 to TRBJ2-1; 9 bases are shared with TRBD1. CDR3 length equals 16 residues. Germline V gene lookup returns CDR1 MNHEY and CDR2 SMNVEV (reference sequence). The V and J ends lost 6 bases and 7 bases, in that order; junction bases with no gene match: 13. CDR3 nucleotide sequence: TGTGCCAGCAGCCCCCCCGGGACAGGGCCCTGGAATGAGCAGTTCTTC. This sequence encodes CASSPPGTGPWNEQFF.

The rearrangement uses TRBV11-1 and TRBJ2-3; TRBD2 matches 10 bases. V was clipped by 2 bases and J by 1 base; unmatched bases: 3. Germline V gene sequence: CDR1 SGHAT, CDR2 FQDESV (reference sequence). This CDR3 has 16 amino acids. Here the CDR3 reads CASSLLLAGGTDTQYF. CDR3 nucleotide sequence: TGTGCCAGCAGCTTATTGCTAGCGGGAGGCACAGATACGCAGTATTTT.

V and J are TRBV5-6 and TRBJ1-1, with 9 bases that match TRBD1. The CDR3 is 14 amino acids. Trimming at V came to 4 bases and at J to 3 bases, leaving 4 bases not matched to a gene. Germline V lookup: CDR1 SGHDT, CDR2 YYEEEE. CDR3 loop: CASSVWDRDTEAFF. The CDR3 DNA is TGTGCCAGCAGCGTATGGGACAGGGACACTGAAGCTTTCTTT.

V gene TRBV18 combines with J gene TRBJ2-5, with a possible D match to TRBD2 (5 bases). There are 12 residues in the CDR3. V was shortened by 2 bases and J by 11 bases, with 12 bases between the two germline ends. Germline-derived CDR1 and CDR2 are KGHSH and LQKENI. CDR3 region: CASSPSSGEQYF. As DNA, the CDR3 is TGTGCCAGCTCACCATCTAGTGGGGAGCAGTACTTC.

This chain uses TRBV27 with TRBJ2-7; weak D call: TRBD1 (6 bases). V lost 3 bases, J lost 0 bases, and 12 bases lay in between. CDR1 MNHEY and CDR2 SMNVEV come from the germline V gene (reference sequence). This CDR3 spans 15 amino acids. The CDR3: CASSLYRVSSYEQYF. The CDR3 DNA follows: TGTGCCAGCAGTTTGTACAGGGTCAGCTCCTACGAGCAGTACTTC.

The rearrangement uses TRBV11-2 and TRBJ1-2; 7 bases map to TRBD1. Germline trimming cut 5 bases from V and 4 bases from J; bases unmatched to any gene: 7. From germline, CDR1 is SGHAT and CDR2 FQNNGV. There are 14 residues in the CDR3. The CDR3 DNA reads TGTGCCAGCAGCCGACAGGGAGAGGGCTATGGCTACACCTTC. Translated, it gives CASSRQGEGYGYTF.

The chain combines TRBV7-6 with TRBJ1-1; maybe TRBD1 (6 bases). V was clipped by 4 bases and J by 7 bases, with 16 bases between them. Germline-derived CDR1 and CDR2 are SGHVS and FNYEAQ. The CDR3 is made up of 14 amino acids. The CDR3 bases are TGTGCCAGCAGCTCGGGAGGGGCAGGGGTTGAAGCTTTCTTT. Translation: CASSSGGAGVEAFF.

The chain is built from TRBV14 and TRBJ1-1; a possible D gene is TRBD1 (6 bases). Germline V lookup: CDR1 SGHDN, CDR2 FVKESK. The V end lost 2 bases, the J end lost 1 base, and 11 bases lay between the germline ends. This CDR3 is 15 amino acids long. The CDR3: CASSQTGLKNTEAFF. The DNA for the CDR3 is TGTGCCAGCAGCCAAACAGGGTTGAAGAACACTGAAGCTTTCTTT.

This clone appeared a single time. The V and J genes are TRBV5-6 and TRBJ1-1; 8 bases map to TRBD1. CDR1 and CDR2 from the germline V gene are SGHDT and YYEEEE. The CDR3 spans 16 residues. V lost 2 bases and J lost 1; bases outside the gene matches: 7. This CDR3 is CASSFTLDRANTEAFF. The CDR3 DNA reads TGTGCCAGCAGCTTTACCTTGGACAGGGCGAACACTGAAGCTTTCTTT.

The genes are TRBV19 and TRBJ1-2, with a tentative D call TRBD1 (5 bases). Germline-derived CDR1 and CDR2 are LNHDA and SQIVND (reference sequence). The CDR3 runs to 13 residues. V dropped 5 bases and J dropped 8 bases, with 15 bases sitting between them. In DNA, the CDR3 is TGTGCCAGTAGTTTCTCCCCAGGGAACGGCTACACCTTC. As protein: CASSFSPGNGYTF. The full variable domain, its missing parts supplied by reference TRBV19 and TRBJ1-2, is DGGITQSPKYLFRKEGQNVTLSCEQNLNHDAMYWYRQDPGQGLRLIYYSQIVNDFQKGDIAEGYSVSREKKESFPLTVTSAQKNPTAFYLCASSFSPGNGYTFGSGTRLTVV.

The rearrangement links TRBV6-4 to TRBJ2-5; 8 bases line up with TRBD1. V shed 5 bases and J 10 bases; nucleotides not matched to a gene: 6. Germline assignment: CDR1 MRHNA and CDR2 SNTAGT. This CDR3 region has 12 residues. The CDR3 reads CASSRQGNVQYF. The CDR3, as DNA: TGTGCCAGCAGTCGACAGGGGAACGTCCAGTACTTC.

J is TRBJ2-7 and V is TRBV11-2; TRBD2 aligns across 8 bases. After removal of 0 bases from V and 5 bases from J, the junction contained 6 bases not matched to a gene. Per germline, CDR1 SGHAT and CDR2 FQNNGV. The CDR3 is 15 residues long. The DNA of the CDR3 is TGTGCCAGCAGCTTAGAGGGGACTAGATTCGACGAGCAGTACTTC. This translates into CASSLEGTRFDEQYF.

The gene calls are TRBV28 and TRBJ1-4; 10 nucleotides match TRBD1. The CDR3 spans 15 residues. V gave up 2 bases and J gave up 7 bases; unmatched junction bases: 4. CDR1 is MDHEN, CDR2 SYDVKM, per germline. The CDR3 region is CASSLVDRGGEKLFF. The CDR3 nucleotides are TGTGCCAGCAGTTTAGTGGACAGGGGGGGTGAAAAACTGTTTTTT.

The V gene is TRBV20-1, the J gene TRBJ2-7; D remains ambiguous. Germline CDR1 reads DFQATT; CDR2 reads SNEGSKA (reference sequence). V was trimmed by 3 bases and J by 7 bases, leaving 10 bases between them. The CDR3 totals 11 residues. The CDR3 coding sequence is TGCAGTGCTAGTATAGGGTTTGAGCAGTACTTC. It specifies CSASIGFEQYF.

This clone was seen a few times. This chain links TRBV2 with TRBJ2-7; no clear D. Germline CDR1 SNHLY, CDR2 FYNNEI. Deletions cut 1 base from V and 2 bases from J, with 9 bases between. The CDR3 covers 14 residues. Written as DNA, the CDR3 is TGTGCCAGCAGTGAAGGCCCGTCTCCCTACGAGCAGTACTTC. As protein: CASSEGPSPYEQYF.

The chain is built from TRBV6-6 and TRBJ2-7; D uncertain. The V gene's germline CDR1 is MNHNY and CDR2 SVGAGI (reference sequence). V lost 2 bases and J lost 3, with 5 bases in between. The CDR3 consists of 12 residues. The CDR3 sequence: CASSYAGYEQYF. Written as DNA, the CDR3 is TGTGCCAGCAGTTACGCAGGCTACGAGCAGTACTTC.

The CDR3 DNA reads TGTGCCAGCAGCTTAGACGCCAGTCGAAATCAGCCCCAGCATTTT. It translates to CASSLDASRNQPQHF. This sequence joins TRBV7-2 and TRBJ1-5; D gene ambiguous. The V end lost 1 base, the J end lost 4 bases, and 11 bases lay between the germline ends. This CDR3 contains 15 residues. From germline, CDR1 is SGHTA and CDR2 FQGNSA.

The gene calls are TRBV5-1 and TRBJ2-5; D may match TRBD1 or TRBD2 (5 bases each). The germline gives CDR1 SGHRS, CDR2 YFSETQ. The CDR3 runs to 15 residues. Trimming cost V 3 bases and J 8 bases, with 20 bases left between them. The CDR3 nucleotides are TGCGCCAGCAGCTGGACACCAGGGTCCGGGGAAACCCAGTACTTC. Translation gives CASSWTPGSGETQYF.

The gene calls are TRBV6-4 and TRBJ1-5; D gene uncertain. V shed 0 bases and J shed 3 bases, with 12 bases lying between them. Germline V CDR1 and CDR2: MRHNA, SNTAGT. CDR3 length: 16 residues. The CDR3 nucleotides are TGTGCCAGCAGTGACTCAACAGCCCGCCTCAATCAGCCCCAGCATTTT. It encodes CASSDSTARLNQPQHF.